This entry lists 21 T cell receptor beta chains sequenced from one sample in a study of blood T cell repertoires in COVID-19. The repertoire was sequenced with immunoSEQ multiplex PCR; TCRdb's copy has only in-frame clones and lacks some. This repertoire shows some 280,000 clones, more than 80% found once; its top ten account for 3%. The sequenced sample consisted of peripheral blood. These receptors were obtained from a woman in her thirties with active or convalescent COVID-19.

This CDR3 is CASSQGGEETQYF. The DNA of the CDR3 is TGTGCCAGCAGCCAAGGGGGGGAAGAGACCCAGTACTTC. The chain links TRBV3-1 (or the pseudogene TRBV3-2) to TRBJ2-5; D is possibly TRBD2 (6 bases). Germline-derived CDR1 and CDR2 are LGHDT and YNNKEL (reference sequence). V was shortened by 1 base and J by 3 bases, with 6 bases between the two germline ends. The CDR3 is made up of 13 amino acids.

This chain joins TRBV27 and TRBJ1-5; a possible D gene is TRBD1 (6 bases). This CDR3 is built from 20 residues. V lost 5 bases and J lost 5, with 31 bases in between. Germline loops: CDR1 MNHEY, CDR2 SMNVEV (reference sequence). DNA of the CDR3: TGTGCCAGCAGTCCCTTCCGGGACAAACAAACGCCGGTACGGGATCAGCCCCAGCATTTT. It translates to CASSPFRDKQTPVRDQPQHF.

V and J are TRBV7-3 and TRBJ2-7, with TRBD1 identical over 9 bases. Per the germline V gene, CDR1 is SGHTA and CDR2 is FQGTGA. The CDR3 length is 15 residues. Unmatched junction bases numbered 5, after V lost 2 bases and J lost 3 bases. CDR3 bases: TGTGCCAGCAGCTTATCAGCGGGACAGGGCTACGAGCAGTACTTC. This translates into CASSLSAGQGYEQYF.

V and J are TRBV5-1 and TRBJ2-5; D remains unclear. This CDR3 has 14 residues. CDR1 and CDR2 (germline): SGHRS, YFSETQ. The V and J ends lost 2 bases and 3 bases respectively, with 11 bases between them. For the CDR3, the DNA is TGCGCCAGCAGCTTAGAGAATTCCAAAGAGACCCAGTACTTC. This encodes CASSLENSKETQYF.

The rearrangement links TRBV9 to TRBJ1-2; 8 bases align to TRBD1. V shed 2 bases and J 4 bases; nucleotides not matched to a gene: 10. Germline V gene sequence: CDR1 SGDLS, CDR2 YYNGEE. The CDR3 has 16 amino acids. This CDR3 is CASSVLSGGGGYGYTF. The CDR3 coding sequence is TGTGCCAGCAGCGTGCTCTCAGGGGGCGGCGGCTATGGCTACACCTTC.

The chain recombines TRBV3-1 (or the pseudogene TRBV3-2) with TRBJ2-3, with TRBD2 matching over 8 bases. The germline V gene encodes CDR1 LGHDT and CDR2 YNNKEL (reference sequence). V lost 2 bases, J lost 5 bases, and 6 bases stayed unmatched. This CDR3 is built from 15 residues. The DNA of the CDR3 is TGTGCCAGCAGCCAACCCGGGGGGGCGCGAGATACGCAGTATTTT. Protein sequence: CASSQPGGARDTQYF.

The rearrangement joins TRBV7-2 to TRBJ2-7; tentatively, D is TRBD2 (6 bases). Trimming stripped 2 bases from V and 4 bases from J, with 18 bases between. The germline V gene encodes CDR1 SGHTA and CDR2 FQGNSA. The CDR3 runs to 16 residues. The CDR3 spells CASSLSYGTDYYEQYF. The CDR3 DNA sequence: TGTGCCAGCAGCTTATCTTACGGGACGGACTATTACGAGCAGTACTTC.

The chain combines TRBV27 with TRBJ2-1; 14 bases agree with TRBD2. This CDR3 has 17 residues. Germline V CDR1 and CDR2: MNHEY, SMNVEV (reference sequence). V gave up 5 bases and J gave up 8 bases; unmatched junction bases: 11. The CDR3 loop reads CASSHRLAGGPRDEQFF. The CDR3 nucleotides read TGTGCCAGCAGTCATAGACTAGCGGGGGGGCCAAGGGATGAGCAGTTCTTC.

This sequence joins TRBV5-6 and TRBJ2-2, with 7 nucleotides matching TRBD1. J lost 6 bases, V lost 2 bases, and 10 bases had no gene match. The CDR3 has 16 residues. Germline lookup yields CDR1 SGHDT and CDR2 YYEEEE. The chain's CDR3 is CASSFIRDSGSGELFF. In DNA form, the CDR3 reads TGTGCCAGCAGCTTTATCCGGGACAGTGGGTCCGGGGAGCTGTTTTTT.

This chain joins TRBV9 and TRBJ2-6; D not certain. Germline V gene lookup returns CDR1 SGDLS and CDR2 YYNGEE. V lost 1 base and J 1 base, leaving 12 bases between the germline ends. This CDR3 contains 17 residues. CDR3 DNA: TGTGCCAGCAGCGTAAACCCCATCGGGTCTGGGGCCAACGTCCTGACTTTC. Translated, it gives CASSVNPIGSGANVLTF.

V is TRBV27 and J is TRBJ1-2; 8 bases fit TRBD1. V lost 0 bases, J lost 7 bases, and 19 bases stayed unmatched. CDR1 MNHEY and CDR2 SMNVEV come from the germline V gene (reference sequence). The CDR3 is made up of 19 amino acids. The chain's CDR3 is CASSLSALGVTDRAAGYTF. The CDR3 bases are TGTGCCAGCAGTTTATCGGCGCTGGGGGTCACGGACAGGGCGGCTGGCTACACCTTC.

Comment on this clone: This is likely an artifact of a read error, given a far larger clone one base away. Other DNA sequences of this sample code for an identical CDR3. V gene TRBV28 combines with J gene TRBJ2-7; TRBD1 matches 9 bases. With V trimmed by 8 bases and J by 4 bases, 3 bases remained unmatched. The germline V gene has CDR1 MDHEN and CDR2 SYDVKM. The CDR3 contains 12 residues. The CDR3, as DNA: TGTGCCAGCGGGACAGGGACGTACGAGCAGTACTTC. It specifies CASGTGTYEQYF.

The J gene is TRBJ2-3, the V gene TRBV14; tentatively, D is TRBD1 (6 bases). Trimming pared 6 bases from V and 3 bases from J, leaving 13 bases between. Germline V gene lookup returns CDR1 SGHDN and CDR2 FVKESK. This CDR3 has 14 residues. As DNA, the CDR3 is TGTGCCAGCAGGAGAAGGGGGACAACAGATACGCAGTATTTT. Translating gives CASRRRGTTDTQYF.

The genes are TRBV20-1 and TRBJ1-2; unclear D gene. Germline V lookup: CDR1 DFQATT, CDR2 SNEGSKA (reference sequence). The CDR3 covers 13 residues. V was clipped by 3 bases and J by 2 bases, with 10 bases between them. CDR3 sequence: CSASGLANYGYTF. The DNA for the CDR3 is TGCAGTGCTAGTGGGCTAGCAAACTATGGCTACACCTTC.

CDR3 loop: CASSPRTGFGTEAFF. CDR3 nucleotides: TGTGCCAGCAGCCCCAGGACAGGATTCGGCACTGAAGCTTTCTTT. The rearrangement uses TRBV9 and TRBJ1-1; TRBD1 matches at 7 bases. Trimming removed 4 bases from V and 4 bases from J; junction bases left unmatched: 10. CDR3 length: 15 residues. Germline values: CDR1 SGDLS, CDR2 YYNGEE.

V is TRBV30 and J is TRBJ1-3; TRBD1 might be the D (5 bases). CDR1 GTSNPN and CDR2 SVGIG come from the germline V gene (reference sequence). There are 15 residues in the CDR3. Trimming took 0 bases from V and 3 from J, leaving 12 bases between them. This CDR3 reads CAWSVLGGFGNTIYF. CDR3 sequence (DNA): TGTGCCTGGAGTGTTCTCGGGGGTTTTGGAAACACCATATATTTT.

The V and J genes are TRBV29-1 and TRBJ1-6; D uncertain. V lost 5 bases, J lost 7 bases, and 12 bases lay in between. CDR1 is SQVTM, CDR2 ANQGSEA, per germline. The length of the CDR3 is 13 residues. Here the CDR3 DNA reads TGCAGCGTTCGGGCTCGGGAAAATTCACCCCTCCACTTT. It translates to CSVRARENSPLHF. The full variable domain, rest sourced from reference TRBV29-1 and TRBJ1-6, is SAVISQKPSRDICQRGTSLTIQCQVDSQVTMMFWYRQQPGQSLTLIATANQGSEATYESGFVIDKFPISRPNLTFSTLTVSNMSPEDSSIYLCSVRARENSPLHFGNGTRLTVT.

The V call is TRBV19, the J call TRBJ2-3, with D possibly matching TRBD1 (7 bases). In germline, CDR1 is LNHDA, CDR2 SQIVND (reference sequence). Trimming removed 7 bases from V and 3 bases from J, with 26 bases in between. The CDR3 runs 18 residues. Here the CDR3 reads CASNNPPGQGGPTDTQYF. The CDR3 DNA reads TGTGCCAGTAACAATCCCCCCGGGCAGGGGGGCCCAACAGATACGCAGTATTTT.

The chain uses TRBV5-1 and TRBJ2-5, with 12 bases identical to TRBD1. The CDR3 is 18 residues long. Unmatched junction bases numbered 15, after V lost 4 bases and J lost 5 bases. CDR1 SGHRS and CDR2 YFSETQ come from the germline V gene. This chain's CDR3 is CASSTQVPGQGAGETQYF. CDR3 nucleotides: TGCGCCAGCAGCACCCAAGTCCCGGGACAGGGGGCAGGGGAGACCCAGTACTTC.

This clone was recorded only once. J is TRBJ1-1 and V is TRBV4-1; 10 bases agree with TRBD1. CDR1 and CDR2 (germline): MGHRA, YSYEKL. The junction had 6 bases not matched to a gene; V was cut back by 4 bases and J by 1 base. The CDR3 runs 16 residues. For the CDR3, the DNA is TGCGCCAGCAGCCCTCGGACAGGGGGACAGAACACTGAAGCTTTCTTT. Its translation: CASSPRTGGQNTEAFF.

With regard to this clone: A read error may be the cause here, since a much bigger clone is one base away. Other DNA sequences in this specimen translate into the identical CDR3. This chain connects TRBV6-6 to TRBJ1-1, with TRBD1 matching over 7 bases. V shed 6 bases, J shed 2 bases, and the junction held 3 bases outside the gene matches. This CDR3 comprises 13 residues. Germline lookup yields CDR1 MNHNY and CDR2 SVGAGI (reference sequence). CDR3 sequence reads: CASSRDRNTEAFF. The CDR3 bases are TGTGCCAGCAGCCGGGACAGAAACACTGAAGCTTTCTTT.